Described below is a single T cell receptor beta chain sequence and its context. Its antigen is currently unknown. The sample is drawn from a study of cytomegalovirus exposure and HLA in healthy donors. The length of the CDR3 is 13 residues. Germline-derived CDR1 and CDR2 are LNHDA and SQIVND (reference sequence). V was pared by 5 bases and J by 8 bases, with 15 bases between. PCR was performed using 60 Vbeta and 13 Jbeta primers. Method: immunoSEQ multiplex PCR; TCRdb's copy keeps in-frame clones and lacks some. The sample records around 200,000 clones, 75% to 85% being singletons. The study's findings and limits: There were some public TCRs occurring in many donors, but most TCR sequences were rare. In a later analysis, the majority of CMV-associated beta chains seemingly showed HLA restriction.

The chain combines TRBV19 with TRBJ1-1; D is ambiguous. The sequencing sample was made of PBMCs. The TCR comes from a boy younger than 18 in good health and CMV-seronegative. The CDR3 here is CASSVSPGFEAFF. In DNA, the CDR3 is TGTGCCAGTAGTGTCAGTCCGGGATTCGAAGCTTTCTTT.